The next 3 T cell receptor beta chains were all read from a single sample in a study of T cells in women clearing cervical HPV infection. Measured with immunoSEQ multiplex PCR; TCRdb has only the in-frame clones, and not every one. Its listing shows 30,000 to 35,000 clones. The sample comprised blood buffy coat. Receptor source: a woman aged 18-69 years with a cervical HPV16 infection that either progressed to CIN3+ or cleared (not recorded which).

Regarding this clone: Sequencing ends 3 residues short of the CDR3 end; the germline J gene provides the rest. The V gene is TRBV19, the J gene TRBJ2-2, with a weak D call TRBD2 (6 bases). The V gene's germline CDR1 is LNHDA and CDR2 SQIVND (reference sequence). CDR3 length: 14 residues. The germline V and J ends were trimmed by 5 bases and 5 bases, with 12 bases remaining between them. The part of the CDR3 DNA that was read is TGTGCCAGTAGTGGAGCGGCGGGGACCGGGGAG. As protein: CASSGAAGTGE. The entire CDR3 protein reads CASSGAAGTGELFF.

On this clone: The read comes to an end 3 residues before the CDR3 does, leaving the germline J gene to fill in the end. The chain links TRBV20-1 to TRBJ2-2; the D gene is possibly TRBD2 (5 bases). V lost 3 bases to trimming and J lost 5 bases, with 7 bases between them. Per the germline V gene, CDR1 is DFQATT and CDR2 is SNEGSKA (reference sequence). The CDR3 is 12 residues long. CDR3 region: CSASGVTGELFF. The covered CDR3 bases are TGCAGTGCTAGCGGGGTTACCGGGGAG.

With respect to this clone: The CDR3 goes on 3 residues after the read ends, and that part is filled in from the germline J gene. The rearrangement links TRBV10-2 to TRBJ2-1, with D possibly being TRBD2 (5 bases). CDR1 WSHSY and CDR2 SAAADI come from the germline V gene. V lost 5 bases, J lost 6 bases, and 11 bases lay in between. The CDR3 loop spans 13 amino acids. CDR3 bases read: TGCGCCAGCAGTTTAGCGCCAGCCAATGAG. It translates to CASSLAPANE. In full, the CDR3 reads CASSLAPANEQFF.